This TCR beta chain is from a study of blood T cells in healthy people across ages. Study-level results: TCR beta diversity per million T cells fell roughly linearly with age.

PBMCs were isolated at a quantity of at least 7 million per sample. The authors extracted at least 5.5 micrograms of total RNA per sample. V lost 6 bases to trimming and J lost 5 bases, with 17 bases between them. The germline V gene has CDR1 MGHRA and CDR2 YSYEKL. This CDR3 is 16 amino acids long. The authors ran a second PCR of about 6 to 11 cycles using a sample-barcoded 5' primer and a J-beta primer mix. At least 3 million CDR3-containing paired-end reads were obtained per sample. Each CDR3 protein gets one entry after TCRdb re-called the 5' RACE reads with MiXCR. The sample contains some 920,000 distinct CDR3 sequences, roughly 51% of which appear only once. Points on this clonotype: Its antigen is unknown.

The source material was blood. The receptor comes from a woman aged 60-70 years in good health. V is TRBV4-1 and J is TRBJ1-6; D uncertain. The chain's CDR3 is CASRHILGGNNSPLHF. CDR3 DNA sequence: TGCGCCAGCAGGCATATTCTCGGAGGGAATAATTCACCCCTCCACTTT.